The rows below give T cell receptor beta chains drawn from one sample of a study of blood T cell repertoires in COVID-19. Using immunoSEQ multiplex PCR, the repertoire was profiled, and TCRdb retains in-frame clones only, with some absent. The sample has around 60,000 clones, 80% to 90% seen once. Sequenced material: peripheral blood. These receptors all come from a man aged 35-49 years with acute or convalescent COVID-19. Both conserved end residues are trimmed from each CDR3. Fields, in order: J gene, V gene, CDR3 protein.

J gene: TRBJ1-2
V gene: TRBV18
CDR3 protein: ASSPGRAGGYT

J gene: TRBJ2-3
V gene: TRBV7-2
CDR3 protein: ASSLTSGGGTDTQY

J gene: TRBJ1-1
V gene: TRBV5-1
CDR3 protein: ASSLRGNTEAF

J gene: TRBJ2-3
V gene: TRBV7-7
CDR3 protein: ASSLGTGATDTQY

J gene: TRBJ1-1
V gene: TRBV5-1
CDR3 protein: ASSLDGRANTEAF

J gene: TRBJ2-7
V gene: TRBV28
CDR3 protein: ASRLRDRDIYEQY

J gene: TRBJ1-2
V gene: TRBV6-4
CDR3 protein: ASSDTPQAPFYGYT

J gene: TRBJ2-1
V gene: TRBV19
CDR3 protein: ATLLLGGLNNEQF

J gene: TRBJ2-1
V gene: TRBV11-1
CDR3 protein: ASSVRLAGTGNEQF

J gene: TRBJ2-7
V gene: TRBV11-2
CDR3 protein: ASSLDGGSSSYEQY

J gene: TRBJ1-3
V gene: TRBV27
CDR3 protein: ASSFRAPGNTIY

J gene: TRBJ2-1
V gene: TRBV5-1
CDR3 protein: ASSSPFPMTLRGADEQF

J gene: TRBJ2-3
V gene: TRBV24-1
CDR3 protein: ATSDEGRTQY

J gene: TRBJ2-5
V gene: TRBV5-1
CDR3 protein: ASSLAPSGGAGIETQY

J gene: TRBJ1-1
V gene: TRBV9
CDR3 protein: ASSPRTDLNTEAF

J gene: TRBJ1-1
V gene: TRBV29-1
CDR3 protein: SVAAGEVNTEAF

J gene: TRBJ1-2
V gene: TRBV6-5
CDR3 protein: ASSYKGQKPHGYT

J gene: TRBJ2-7
V gene: TRBV7-8
CDR3 protein: ASSSGTGAVEQY

J gene: TRBJ1-1
V gene: TRBV9
CDR3 protein: ASSVGTGAPTEAF

J gene: TRBJ2-1
V gene: TRBV14
CDR3 protein: ASSLGQDIYNEQF

J gene: TRBJ2-3
V gene: TRBV6-2/TRBV6-3
CDR3 protein: ASSSGTSGGPGDTQY

J gene: TRBJ1-1
V gene: TRBV25-1
CDR3 protein: ASRQGANTEAF

J gene: TRBJ2-6
V gene: TRBV5-1
CDR3 protein: ASSFVRTGANVLT

J gene: TRBJ2-7
V gene: TRBV11-3
CDR3 protein: ASSLVGQGIEQY

J gene: TRBJ1-2
V gene: TRBV27
CDR3 protein: ASSPPEGDYGYT

J gene: TRBJ2-3
V gene: TRBV11-2
CDR3 protein: ASSLVVPGLTDTQY

J gene: TRBJ1-1
V gene: TRBV2
CDR3 protein: ASSPGQMNTEAF

J gene: TRBJ1-3
V gene: TRBV4-1
CDR3 protein: ASSRGGLVNSGNTIY

J gene: TRBJ1-2
V gene: TRBV4-1
CDR3 protein: ASSQAGQGWNYGYT

J gene: TRBJ2-2
V gene: TRBV12-5
CDR3 protein: ASGSGTGSTGELF

J gene: TRBJ2-3
V gene: TRBV9
CDR3 protein: ASRPGGPTDTQY

J gene: TRBJ1-1
V gene: TRBV7-9
CDR3 protein: ASGPDYTEAF

J gene: TRBJ2-5
V gene: TRBV6-2/TRBV6-3
CDR3 protein: ASSSGTSFETQY

J gene: TRBJ1-1
V gene: TRBV11-2
CDR3 protein: ASSSGQGLEAF

J gene: TRBJ2-7
V gene: TRBV6-5
CDR3 protein: ASSYSFQGAGEQY

J gene: TRBJ1-1
V gene: TRBV6-5
CDR3 protein: ASSSTGVGKKTEAF

J gene: TRBJ1-5
V gene: TRBV6-6
CDR3 protein: ASSNSGTGNNQPQH

J gene: TRBJ2-5
V gene: TRBV4-2
CDR3 protein: ASSQVPPEEFQETQY

J gene: TRBJ2-7
V gene: TRBV11-3
CDR3 protein: ASSLVFRTGIYEQY

J gene: TRBJ1-2
V gene: TRBV27
CDR3 protein: ASSSRGGGYT

J gene: TRBJ1-3
V gene: TRBV4-2
CDR3 protein: ASSREQGQTGNTIY

J gene: TRBJ1-2
V gene: TRBV5-6
CDR3 protein: ASSLGERGGYT

J gene: TRBJ1-6
V gene: TRBV25-1
CDR3 protein: ASSEYYRSSYNSPLH

J gene: TRBJ2-1
V gene: TRBV7-2
CDR3 protein: ASSSYRESYNEQF

J gene: TRBJ1-2
V gene: TRBV13
CDR3 protein: ATGHRDTLYT

J gene: TRBJ1-5
V gene: TRBV15
CDR3 protein: ATRALGNQPQH

J gene: TRBJ1-1
V gene: TRBV19
CDR3 protein: ASSGTLNTEAF

J gene: TRBJ1-5
V gene: TRBV7-3
CDR3 protein: ASSSGKGGNQPQH

J gene: TRBJ1-5
V gene: TRBV30
CDR3 protein: AWSAYKGAEGQPQH

J gene: TRBJ1-4
V gene: TRBV3-1/TRBV3-2
CDR3 protein: ASSKQTPGANEKLF

J gene: TRBJ1-6
V gene: TRBV11-3
CDR3 protein: ASSLEGTANSPLH

J gene: TRBJ1-2
V gene: TRBV6-5
CDR3 protein: ASRVRDGYT

J gene: TRBJ1-5
V gene: TRBV5-8
CDR3 protein: ASSSADSIIGPQH

J gene: TRBJ2-7
V gene: TRBV20-1
CDR3 protein: SASGLTQTSGAYEQY

J gene: TRBJ1-2
V gene: TRBV4-1
CDR3 protein: ASSQAGLNYGYT

J gene: TRBJ2-7
V gene: TRBV10-3
CDR3 protein: AISESEGSYEQY

J gene: TRBJ1-2
V gene: TRBV11-2
CDR3 protein: ASSQDRLLGYT

J gene: TRBJ2-7
V gene: TRBV11-2
CDR3 protein: ASSSPGLAGIYEQY

J gene: TRBJ2-1
V gene: TRBV19
CDR3 protein: ASSETSGGPLEQF